This T cell receptor beta chain was found in a study of T cells in localized non-small cell lung cancer. With 0 bases removed from V and 1 base from J, the gap between germline ends came to 12 bases. The germline gives CDR1 MNHEY, CDR2 SVGAGI. CDR3 length: 16 amino acids. This table comes from immunoSEQ multiplex PCR, and its TCRdb copy is limited to in-frame clones, with some not included. The table includes 90,000 to 95,000 clones, roughly 91% detected once. V gene TRBV6-5 combines with J gene TRBJ1-1; D is unresolved. This specimen consisted of PBMCs, obtained before any cancer treatment. The receptor comes from a woman aged 40 to 75 with stage II squamous cell lung carcinoma. CDR3 in DNA: TGTGCCAGCAGTTACTCCTTGTGGTTGACGAACACTGAAGCTTTCTTT. This codes for CASSYSLWLTNTEAFF.